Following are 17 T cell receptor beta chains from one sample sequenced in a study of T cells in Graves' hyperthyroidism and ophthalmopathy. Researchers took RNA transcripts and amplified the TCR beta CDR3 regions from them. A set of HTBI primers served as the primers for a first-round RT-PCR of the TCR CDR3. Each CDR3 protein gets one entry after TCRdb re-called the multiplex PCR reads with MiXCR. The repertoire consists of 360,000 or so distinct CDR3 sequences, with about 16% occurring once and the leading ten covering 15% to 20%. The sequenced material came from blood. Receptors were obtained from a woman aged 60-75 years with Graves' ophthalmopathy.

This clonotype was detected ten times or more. The CDR3: CASSLLAADTQYF. In DNA form, the CDR3 reads TGTGCCAGCTCACTGCTCGCGGCAGATACGCAGTATTTT. The chain combines TRBV18 with TRBJ2-3; no clear D. Per the germline V gene, CDR1 is KGHSH and CDR2 is LQKENI. The length of the CDR3 is 13 residues. V dropped 4 bases and J dropped 4 bases, with 9 bases sitting between them.

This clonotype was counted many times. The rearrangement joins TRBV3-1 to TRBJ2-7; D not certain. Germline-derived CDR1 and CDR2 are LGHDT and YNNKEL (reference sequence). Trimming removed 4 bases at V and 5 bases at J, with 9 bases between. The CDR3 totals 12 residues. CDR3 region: CASSPRTDEQYF. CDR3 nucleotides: TGTGCCAGCAGCCCCCGGACCGACGAGCAGTACTTC.

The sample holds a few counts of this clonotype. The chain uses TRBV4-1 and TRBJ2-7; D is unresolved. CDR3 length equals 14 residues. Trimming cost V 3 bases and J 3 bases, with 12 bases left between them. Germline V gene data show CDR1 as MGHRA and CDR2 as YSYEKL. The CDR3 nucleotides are TGCGCCAGCAGCCAGAGTCACGGTTACTACGAGCAGTACTTC. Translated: CASSQSHGYYEQYF.

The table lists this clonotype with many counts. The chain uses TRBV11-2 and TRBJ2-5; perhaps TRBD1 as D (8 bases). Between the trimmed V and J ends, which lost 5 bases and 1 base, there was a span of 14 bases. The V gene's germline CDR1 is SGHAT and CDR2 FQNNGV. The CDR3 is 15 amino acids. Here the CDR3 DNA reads TGTGCCAGCAGCCGGACAGGGAGGGTCCAAGAGACCCAGTACTTC. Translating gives CASSRTGRVQETQYF.

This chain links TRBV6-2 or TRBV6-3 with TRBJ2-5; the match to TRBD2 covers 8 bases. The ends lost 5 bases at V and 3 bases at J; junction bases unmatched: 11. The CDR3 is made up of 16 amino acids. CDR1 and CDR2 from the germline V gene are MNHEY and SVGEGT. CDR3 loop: CASSTTAGAKKETQYF. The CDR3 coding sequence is TGTGCCAGCAGTACCACAGCGGGAGCTAAAAAAGAGACCCAGTACTTC.

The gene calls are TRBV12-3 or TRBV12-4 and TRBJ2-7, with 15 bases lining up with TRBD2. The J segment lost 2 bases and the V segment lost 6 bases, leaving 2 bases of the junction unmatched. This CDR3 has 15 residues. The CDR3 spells CASRGTSGRTYEQYF. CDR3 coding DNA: TGTGCCAGCAGGGGGACTAGCGGGAGGACCTACGAGCAGTACTTC.

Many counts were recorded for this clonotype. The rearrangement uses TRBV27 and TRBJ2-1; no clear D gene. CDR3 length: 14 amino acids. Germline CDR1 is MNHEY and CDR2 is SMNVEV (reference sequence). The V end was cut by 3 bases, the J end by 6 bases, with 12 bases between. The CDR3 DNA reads TGTGCCAGCAGTTTTGGCCATCTCCCCAATGAGCAGTTCTTC. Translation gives CASSFGHLPNEQFF.

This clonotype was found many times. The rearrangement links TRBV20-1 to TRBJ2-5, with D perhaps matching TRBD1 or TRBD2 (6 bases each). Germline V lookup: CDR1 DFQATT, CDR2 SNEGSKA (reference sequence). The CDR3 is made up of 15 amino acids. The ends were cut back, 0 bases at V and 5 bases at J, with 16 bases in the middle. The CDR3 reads CSARDSGADWETQYF. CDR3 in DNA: TGCAGTGCTAGAGATTCGGGGGCGGACTGGGAGACCCAGTACTTC.

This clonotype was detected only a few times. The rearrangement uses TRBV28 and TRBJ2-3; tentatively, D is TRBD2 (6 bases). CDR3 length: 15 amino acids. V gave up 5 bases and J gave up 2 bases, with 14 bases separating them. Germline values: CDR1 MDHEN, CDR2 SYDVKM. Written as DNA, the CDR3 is TGTGCCAGCAGTCAAAGTAGCGGCTACACAGATACGCAGTATTTT. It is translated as CASSQSSGYTDTQYF.

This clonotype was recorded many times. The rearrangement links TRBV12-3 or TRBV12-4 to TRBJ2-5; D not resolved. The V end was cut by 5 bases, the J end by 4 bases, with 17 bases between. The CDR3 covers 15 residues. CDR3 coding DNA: TGTGCCAGCAGTCCCCGCACCAGACTCGGAGAGACCCAGTACTTC. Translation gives CASSPRTRLGETQYF.

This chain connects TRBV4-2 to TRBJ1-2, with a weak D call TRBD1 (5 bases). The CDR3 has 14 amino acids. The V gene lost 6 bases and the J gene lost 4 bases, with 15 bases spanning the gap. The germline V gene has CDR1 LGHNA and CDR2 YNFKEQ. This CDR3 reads CASRPTGGSYGYTF. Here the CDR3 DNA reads TGTGCCAGCAGGCCTACCGGGGGTAGCTATGGCTACACCTTC.

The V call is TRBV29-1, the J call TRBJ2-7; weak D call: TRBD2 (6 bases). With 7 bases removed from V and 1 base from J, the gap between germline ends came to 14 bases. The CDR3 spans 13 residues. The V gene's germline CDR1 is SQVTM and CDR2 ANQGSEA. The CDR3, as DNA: TGCAGCGCCCTGACTAGGAGTTCCTACGAGCAGTACTTC. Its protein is CSALTRSSYEQYF.

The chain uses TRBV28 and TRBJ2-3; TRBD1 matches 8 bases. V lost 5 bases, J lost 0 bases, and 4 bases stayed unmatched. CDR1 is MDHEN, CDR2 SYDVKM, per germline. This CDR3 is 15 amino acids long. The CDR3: CASSTRDRSTDTQYF. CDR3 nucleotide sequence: TGTGCCAGCAGTACCCGGGACAGGAGCACAGATACGCAGTATTTT. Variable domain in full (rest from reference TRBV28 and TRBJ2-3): DVKVTQSSRYLVKRTGEKVFLECVQDMDHENMFWYRQDPGLGLRLIYFSYDVKMKEKGDIPEGYSVSREKKERFSLILESASTNQTSMYLCASSTRDRSTDTQYFGPGTRLTVL.

The CDR3 reads CASSSLGRQQQSYGYTF. The CDR3 DNA reads TGTGCCAGCAGTTCCCTAGGGCGACAGCAACAGTCGTATGGCTACACCTTC. The chain couples TRBV6-1 to TRBJ1-2, with a tentative D call TRBD1 (5 bases). The germline CDR1 and CDR2 sequences are MNHNS and SASEGT. The CDR3 covers 17 residues. The V end lost 5 bases, the J end lost 5 bases, and 24 bases lay between the germline ends.

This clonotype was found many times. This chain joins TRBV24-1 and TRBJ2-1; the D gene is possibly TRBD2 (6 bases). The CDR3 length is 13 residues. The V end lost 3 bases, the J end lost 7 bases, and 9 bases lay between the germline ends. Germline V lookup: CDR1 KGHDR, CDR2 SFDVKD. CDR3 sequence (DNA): TGTGCCACCAGTGATGGGACTGATAATGAGCAGTTCTTC. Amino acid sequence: CATSDGTDNEQFF.

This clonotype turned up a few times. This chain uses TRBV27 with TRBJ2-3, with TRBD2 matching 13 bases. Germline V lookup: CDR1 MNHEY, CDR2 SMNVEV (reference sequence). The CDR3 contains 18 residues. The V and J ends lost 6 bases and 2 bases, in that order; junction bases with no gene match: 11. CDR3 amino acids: CASRVNFGTSGTTDTQYF. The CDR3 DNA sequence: TGTGCCAGCAGAGTAAACTTTGGGACTAGCGGGACCACAGATACGCAGTATTTT.

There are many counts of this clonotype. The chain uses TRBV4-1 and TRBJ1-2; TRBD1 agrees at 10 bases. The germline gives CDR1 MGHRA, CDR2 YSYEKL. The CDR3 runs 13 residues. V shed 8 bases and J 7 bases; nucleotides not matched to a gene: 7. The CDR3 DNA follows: TGCGCCAGCGGTACCGGGACAGGGGTTGGCTACACCTTC. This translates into CASGTGTGVGYTF.